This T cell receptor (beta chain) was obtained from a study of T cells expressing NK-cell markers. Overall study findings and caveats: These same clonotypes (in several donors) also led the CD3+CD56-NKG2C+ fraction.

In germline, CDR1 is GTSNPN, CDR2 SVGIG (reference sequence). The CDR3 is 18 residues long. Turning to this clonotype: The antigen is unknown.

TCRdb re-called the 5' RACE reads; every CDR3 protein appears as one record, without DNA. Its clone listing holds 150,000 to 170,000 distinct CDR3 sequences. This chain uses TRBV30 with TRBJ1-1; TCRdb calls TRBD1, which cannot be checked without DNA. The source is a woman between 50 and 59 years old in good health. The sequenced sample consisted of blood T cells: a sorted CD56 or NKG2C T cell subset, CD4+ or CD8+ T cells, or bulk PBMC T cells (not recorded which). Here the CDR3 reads CAWMAILGTATMNTEAFF.